The next 4 T cell receptor beta chains were all read from a single sample in a study of T cells in Graves' hyperthyroidism and ophthalmopathy. RNA transcripts provided the source from which TCR beta CDR3 regions were amplified. HTBI primers were employed in a first-round RT-PCR of the TCR CDR3. TCRdb fed the multiplex PCR reads into MiXCR, producing one record per CDR3 protein. The profile shows around 720,000 distinct CDR3 sequences, roughly a third of them singletons. The sample taken for sequencing was blood. The receptors were gathered from a woman in her thirties or forties with Graves' hyperthyroidism.

Details on this clonotype: A much more abundant neighbour one base away suggests this may be a read error. In DNA, the CDR3 is TGTGCCAGCAGCTTAACCATCGCGCATTCACCCCTCCACTTT. This gives the protein CASSLTIAHSPLHF. V gene TRBV7-2 combines with J gene TRBJ1-6; no clear D gene. V was cut by 2 bases and J by 8 bases, with 10 bases left in between. There are 14 residues in the CDR3. CDR1 is SGHTA and CDR2 is FQGNSA in the germline V gene.

The sample holds a few counts of this clonotype. V and J are TRBV7-8 and TRBJ2-7, with 9 bases fitting TRBD2. J was trimmed by 0 bases and V by 4 bases; bases with no gene match: 7. This CDR3 region has 16 residues. Germline CDR1 SGHVS, CDR2 FQNEAQ. This CDR3 is CASSSSSGASSYEQYF. In DNA, the CDR3 is TGTGCCAGCAGCTCCTCTAGCGGGGCGAGCTCCTACGAGCAGTACTTC. Full variable domain (rest looked up from reference TRBV7-8 and TRBJ2-7): GAGVSQSPRYKVAKRGQDVALRCDPISGHVSLFWYQQALGQGPEFLTYFQNEAQLDKSGLPSDRFFAERPEGSVSTLKIQRTQQEDSAVYLCASSSSSGASSYEQYFGPGTRLTVT.

This clonotype was observed a few times. The V call is TRBV5-5, the J call TRBJ1-2; 10 positions match TRBD1. This CDR3 comprises 15 residues. The V segment lost 4 bases and the J segment 4 bases; nucleotides outside the gene matches: 7. Germline CDR1 SGHKS, CDR2 YYEKEE (reference sequence). CDR3 region: CASSIDRGLVYGYTF. In DNA, the CDR3 is TGTGCCAGCAGCATCGACAGGGGGCTTGTCTATGGCTACACCTTC.

The chain joins TRBV7-2 to TRBJ2-5; 10 nucleotides match TRBD2. Per the germline V gene, CDR1 is SGHTA and CDR2 is FQGNSA. The CDR3 contains 15 residues. Trimming took 5 bases from V and 8 from J; bases not matched to a gene: 11. CDR3 sequence reads: CASSISLAGIETQYF. The CDR3 region has the DNA TGTGCCAGCAGCATCTCACTAGCGGGGATAGAAACCCAGTACTTC.